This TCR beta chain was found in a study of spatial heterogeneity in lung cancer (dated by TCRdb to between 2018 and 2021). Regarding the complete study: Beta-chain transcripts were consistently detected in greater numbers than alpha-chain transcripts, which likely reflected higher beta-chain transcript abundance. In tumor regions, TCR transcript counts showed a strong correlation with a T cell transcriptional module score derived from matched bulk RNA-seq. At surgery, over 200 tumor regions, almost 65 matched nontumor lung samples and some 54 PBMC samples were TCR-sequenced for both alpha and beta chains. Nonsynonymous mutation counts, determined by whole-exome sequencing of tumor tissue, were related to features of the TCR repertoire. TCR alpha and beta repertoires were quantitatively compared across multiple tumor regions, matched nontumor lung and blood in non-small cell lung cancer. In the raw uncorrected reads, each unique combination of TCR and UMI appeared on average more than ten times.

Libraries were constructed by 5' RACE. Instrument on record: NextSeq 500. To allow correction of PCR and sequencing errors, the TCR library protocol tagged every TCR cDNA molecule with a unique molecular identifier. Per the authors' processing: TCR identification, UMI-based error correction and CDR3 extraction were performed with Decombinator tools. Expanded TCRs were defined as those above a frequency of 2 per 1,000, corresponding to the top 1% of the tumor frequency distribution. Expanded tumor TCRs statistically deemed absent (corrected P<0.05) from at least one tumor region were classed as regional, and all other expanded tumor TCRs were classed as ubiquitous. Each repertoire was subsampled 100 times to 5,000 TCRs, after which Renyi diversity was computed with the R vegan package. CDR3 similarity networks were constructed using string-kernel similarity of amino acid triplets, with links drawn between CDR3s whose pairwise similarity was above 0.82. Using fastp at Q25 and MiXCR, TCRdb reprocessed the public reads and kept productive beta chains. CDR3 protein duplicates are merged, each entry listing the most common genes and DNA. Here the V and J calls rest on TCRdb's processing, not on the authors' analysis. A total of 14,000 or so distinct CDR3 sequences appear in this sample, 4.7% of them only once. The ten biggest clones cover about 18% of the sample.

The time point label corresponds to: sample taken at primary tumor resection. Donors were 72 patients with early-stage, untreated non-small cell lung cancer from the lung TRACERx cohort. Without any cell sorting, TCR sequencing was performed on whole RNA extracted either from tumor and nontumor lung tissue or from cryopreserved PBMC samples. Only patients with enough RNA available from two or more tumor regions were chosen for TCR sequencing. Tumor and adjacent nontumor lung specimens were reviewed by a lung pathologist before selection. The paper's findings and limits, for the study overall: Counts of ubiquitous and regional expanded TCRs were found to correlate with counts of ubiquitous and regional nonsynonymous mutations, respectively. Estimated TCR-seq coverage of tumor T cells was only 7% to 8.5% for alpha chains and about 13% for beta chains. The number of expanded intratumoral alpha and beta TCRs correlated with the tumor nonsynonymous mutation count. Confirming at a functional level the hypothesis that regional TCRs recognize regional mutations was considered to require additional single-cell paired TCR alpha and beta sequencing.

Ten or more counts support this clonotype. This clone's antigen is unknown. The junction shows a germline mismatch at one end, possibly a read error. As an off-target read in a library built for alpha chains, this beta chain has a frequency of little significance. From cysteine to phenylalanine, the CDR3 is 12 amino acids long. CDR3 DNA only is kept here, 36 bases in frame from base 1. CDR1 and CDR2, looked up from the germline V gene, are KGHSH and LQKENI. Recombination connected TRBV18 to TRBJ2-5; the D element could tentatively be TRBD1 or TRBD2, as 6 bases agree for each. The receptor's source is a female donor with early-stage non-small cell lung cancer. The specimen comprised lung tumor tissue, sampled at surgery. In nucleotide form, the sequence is TGTGCCAGCTCGCCCCTACAGGGAACGGAGGGCTTC. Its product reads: CASSPLQGTEGF.